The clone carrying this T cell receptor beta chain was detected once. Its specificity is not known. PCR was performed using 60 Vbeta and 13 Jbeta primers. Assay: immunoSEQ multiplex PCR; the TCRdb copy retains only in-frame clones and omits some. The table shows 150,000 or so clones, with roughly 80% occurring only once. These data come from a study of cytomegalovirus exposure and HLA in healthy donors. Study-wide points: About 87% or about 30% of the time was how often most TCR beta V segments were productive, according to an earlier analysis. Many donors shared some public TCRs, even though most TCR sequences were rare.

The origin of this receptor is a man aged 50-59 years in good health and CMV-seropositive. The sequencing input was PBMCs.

The CDR3 sequence is CASSHDRTRNNEQFF. Written as DNA, the CDR3 is TGCGCCAGCAGCCACGATCGGACAAGAAACAATGAGCAGTTCTTC. V gene TRBV4-1 combines with J gene TRBJ2-1, with D maybe TRBD1 (5 bases). Germline CDR1 reads MGHRA; CDR2 reads YSYEKL. The CDR3 totals 15 residues. The V and J ends lost 3 bases and 5 bases respectively, with 14 bases between them.